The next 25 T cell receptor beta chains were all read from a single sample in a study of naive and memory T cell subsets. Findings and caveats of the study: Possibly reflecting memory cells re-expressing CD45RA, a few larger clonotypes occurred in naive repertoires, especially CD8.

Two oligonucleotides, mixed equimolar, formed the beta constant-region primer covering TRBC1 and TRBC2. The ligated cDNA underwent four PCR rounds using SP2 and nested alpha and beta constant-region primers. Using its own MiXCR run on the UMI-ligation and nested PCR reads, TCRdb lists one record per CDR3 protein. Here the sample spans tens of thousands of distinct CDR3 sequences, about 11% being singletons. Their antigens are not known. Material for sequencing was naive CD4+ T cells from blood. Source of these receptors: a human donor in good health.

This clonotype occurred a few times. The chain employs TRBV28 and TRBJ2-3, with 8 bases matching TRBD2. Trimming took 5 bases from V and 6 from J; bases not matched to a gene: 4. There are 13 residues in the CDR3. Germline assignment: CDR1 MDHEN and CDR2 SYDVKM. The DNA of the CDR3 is TGTGCCAGCAGTCGGGGGGGCAAGGATACGCAGTATTTT. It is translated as CASSRGGKDTQYF.

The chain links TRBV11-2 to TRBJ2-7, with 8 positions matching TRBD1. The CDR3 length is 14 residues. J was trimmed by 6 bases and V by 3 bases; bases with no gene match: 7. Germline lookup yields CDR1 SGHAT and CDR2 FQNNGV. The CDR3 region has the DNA TGTGCCAGCAGCTTCGGCAGGGGGCCTAGCGAGCAGTACTTC. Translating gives CASSFGRGPSEQYF. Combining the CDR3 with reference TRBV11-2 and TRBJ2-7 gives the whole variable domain EAGVAQSPRYKIIEKRQSVAFWCNPISGHATLYWYQQILGQGPKLLIQFQNNGVVDDSQLPKDRFSAERLKGVDSTLKIQPAKLEDSAVYLCASSFGRGPSEQYFGPGTRLTVT.

The CDR3 loop is CASAGQPYEQYF. In nucleotides, the CDR3 is TGTGCCAGCGCGGGACAGCCCTACGAGCAGTACTTC. This chain uses TRBV6-2 or TRBV6-3 with TRBJ2-7, with D maybe TRBD1 (7 bases). V lost 8 bases to trimming and J lost 2 bases, with 10 bases between them. In germline, CDR1 is MNHEY, CDR2 SVGEGT. CDR3 size: 12 residues.

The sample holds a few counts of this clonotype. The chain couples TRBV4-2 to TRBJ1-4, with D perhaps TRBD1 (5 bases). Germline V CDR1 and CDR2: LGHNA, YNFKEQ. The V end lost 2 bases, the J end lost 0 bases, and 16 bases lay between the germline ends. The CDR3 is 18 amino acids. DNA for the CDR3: TGTGCCAGCAGCCAAAAGGGGTACAGACTGGCAACTAATGAAAAACTGTTTTTT. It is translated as CASSQKGYRLATNEKLFF.

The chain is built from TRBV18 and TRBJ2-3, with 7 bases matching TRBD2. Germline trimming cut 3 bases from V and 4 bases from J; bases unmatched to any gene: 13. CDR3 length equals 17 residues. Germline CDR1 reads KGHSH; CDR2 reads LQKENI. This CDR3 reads CASSPSRGSGEPDTQYF. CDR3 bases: TGTGCCAGCTCACCCTCCCGGGGAAGCGGGGAGCCAGATACGCAGTATTTT.

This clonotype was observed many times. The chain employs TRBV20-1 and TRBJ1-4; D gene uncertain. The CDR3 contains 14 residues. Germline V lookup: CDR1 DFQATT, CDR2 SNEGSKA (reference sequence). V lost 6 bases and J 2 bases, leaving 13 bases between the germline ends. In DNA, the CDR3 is TGCAGTGCAGAGGGTTCTGCGACTAATGAAAAACTGTTTTTT. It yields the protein CSAEGSATNEKLFF.

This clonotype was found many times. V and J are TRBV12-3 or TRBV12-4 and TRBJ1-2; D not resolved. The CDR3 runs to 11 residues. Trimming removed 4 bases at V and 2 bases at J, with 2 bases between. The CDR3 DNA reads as TGTGCCAGCAGTTCAAACTATGGCTACACCTTC. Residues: CASSSNYGYTF.

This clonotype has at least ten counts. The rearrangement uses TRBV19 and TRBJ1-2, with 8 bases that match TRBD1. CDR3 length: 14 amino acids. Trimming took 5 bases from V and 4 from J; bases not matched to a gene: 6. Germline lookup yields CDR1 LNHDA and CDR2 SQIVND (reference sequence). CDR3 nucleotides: TGTGCCAGTAGTGTGGGACAGGATGGCTATGGCTACACCTTC. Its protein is CASSVGQDGYGYTF.

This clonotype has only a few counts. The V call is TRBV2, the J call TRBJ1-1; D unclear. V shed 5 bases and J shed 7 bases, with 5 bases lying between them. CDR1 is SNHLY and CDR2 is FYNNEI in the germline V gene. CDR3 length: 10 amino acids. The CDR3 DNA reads TGTGCCAGCAGTCGATTTGAAGCTTTCTTT. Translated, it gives CASSRFEAFF.

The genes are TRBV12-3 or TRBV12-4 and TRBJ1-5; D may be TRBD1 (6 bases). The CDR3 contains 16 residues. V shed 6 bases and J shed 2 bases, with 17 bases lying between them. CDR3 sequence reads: CASSPHRVRGNQPQHF. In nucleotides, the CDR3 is TGTGCCAGCAGCCCCCACAGGGTTAGGGGCAATCAGCCCCAGCATTTT.

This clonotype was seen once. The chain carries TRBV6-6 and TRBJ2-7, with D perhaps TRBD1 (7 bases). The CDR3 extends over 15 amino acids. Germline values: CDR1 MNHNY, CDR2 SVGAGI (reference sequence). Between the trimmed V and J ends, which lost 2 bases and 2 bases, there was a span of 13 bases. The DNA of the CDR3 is TGTGCCAGCAGTTACAAAACAGGGGAGGCCTACGAGCAGTACTTC. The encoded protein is CASSYKTGEAYEQYF.

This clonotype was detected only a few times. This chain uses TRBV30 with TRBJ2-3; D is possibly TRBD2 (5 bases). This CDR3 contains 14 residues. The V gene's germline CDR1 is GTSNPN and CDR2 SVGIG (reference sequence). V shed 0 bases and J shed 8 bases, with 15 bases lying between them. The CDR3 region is CAWSVEGGGGTQYF. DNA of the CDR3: TGTGCCTGGAGTGTAGAGGGTGGTGGAGGTACGCAGTATTTT.

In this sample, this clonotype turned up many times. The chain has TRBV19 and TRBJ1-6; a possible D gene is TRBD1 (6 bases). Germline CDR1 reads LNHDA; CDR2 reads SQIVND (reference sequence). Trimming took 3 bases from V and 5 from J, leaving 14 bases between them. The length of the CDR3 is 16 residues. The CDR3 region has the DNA TGTGCCAGTAGTATCCTGCCGGACAGTAATAATTCACCCCTCCACTTT. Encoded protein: CASSILPDSNNSPLHF.

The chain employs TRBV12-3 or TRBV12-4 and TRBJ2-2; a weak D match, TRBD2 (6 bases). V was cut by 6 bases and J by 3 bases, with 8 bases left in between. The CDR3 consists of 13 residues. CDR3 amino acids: CASRLAHTGELFF. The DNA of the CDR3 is TGTGCCAGCAGACTAGCACACACCGGGGAGCTGTTTTTT.

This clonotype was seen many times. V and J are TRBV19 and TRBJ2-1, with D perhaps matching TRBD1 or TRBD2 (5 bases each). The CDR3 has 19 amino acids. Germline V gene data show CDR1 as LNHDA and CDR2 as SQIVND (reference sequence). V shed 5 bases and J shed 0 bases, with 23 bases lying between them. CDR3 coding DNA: TGTGCCAGTAGTGGATCCGGGACCCGAGGGCCTAGCTCCTACAATGAGCAGTTCTTC. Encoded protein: CASSGSGTRGPSSYNEQFF.

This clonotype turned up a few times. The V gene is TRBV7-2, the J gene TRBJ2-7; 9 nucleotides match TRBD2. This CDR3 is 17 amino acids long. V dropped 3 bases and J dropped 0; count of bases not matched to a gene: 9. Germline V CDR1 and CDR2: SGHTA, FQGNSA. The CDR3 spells CASSLVSGLASSYEQYF. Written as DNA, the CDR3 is TGTGCCAGCAGCTTGGTGTCAGGACTAGCGAGCTCCTACGAGCAGTACTTC.

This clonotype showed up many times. CDR3 protein: CASSPPSGYEQYF. DNA of the CDR3: TGTGCCAGCTCACCACCCTCAGGATACGAGCAGTACTTC. The rearrangement joins TRBV18 to TRBJ2-7; D not resolved. Germline V lookup: CDR1 KGHSH, CDR2 LQKENI. The CDR3 length is 13 residues. V dropped 0 bases and J dropped 4 bases, with 7 bases sitting between them.

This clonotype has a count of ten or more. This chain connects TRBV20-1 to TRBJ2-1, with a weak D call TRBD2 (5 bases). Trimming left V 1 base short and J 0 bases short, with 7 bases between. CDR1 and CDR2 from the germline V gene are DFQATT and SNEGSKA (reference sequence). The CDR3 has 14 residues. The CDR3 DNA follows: TGCAGTGCTAGAGTTGGGAGCTCCTACAATGAGCAGTTCTTC. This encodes CSARVGSSYNEQFF.

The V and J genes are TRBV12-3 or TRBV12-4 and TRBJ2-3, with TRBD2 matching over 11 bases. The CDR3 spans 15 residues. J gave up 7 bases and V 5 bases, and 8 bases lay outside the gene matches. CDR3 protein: CASSLGLAGVNTQYF. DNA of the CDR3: TGTGCCAGCAGTCTCGGACTAGCGGGTGTCAATACGCAGTATTTT.

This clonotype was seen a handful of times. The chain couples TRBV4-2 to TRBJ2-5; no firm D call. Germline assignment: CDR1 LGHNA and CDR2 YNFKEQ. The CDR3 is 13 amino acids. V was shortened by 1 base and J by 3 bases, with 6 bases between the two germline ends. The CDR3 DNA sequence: TGTGCCAGCAGCCAAGCTCCGGAAGAGACCCAGTACTTC. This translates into CASSQAPEETQYF.

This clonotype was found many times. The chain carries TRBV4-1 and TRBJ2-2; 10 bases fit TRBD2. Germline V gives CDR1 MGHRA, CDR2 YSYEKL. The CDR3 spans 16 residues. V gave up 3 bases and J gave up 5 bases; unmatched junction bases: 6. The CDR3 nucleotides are TGCGCCAGCAGCCAGGAGCGGGGGGGGGATACCGGGGAGCTGTTTTTT. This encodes CASSQERGGDTGELFF.

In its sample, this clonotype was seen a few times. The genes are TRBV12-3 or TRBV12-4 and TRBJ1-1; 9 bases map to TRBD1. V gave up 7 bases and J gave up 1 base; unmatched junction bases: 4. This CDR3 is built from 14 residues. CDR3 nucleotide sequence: TGTGCCAGCACCTCGACAGGGGGGAACACTGAAGCTTTCTTT. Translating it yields CASTSTGGNTEAFF.

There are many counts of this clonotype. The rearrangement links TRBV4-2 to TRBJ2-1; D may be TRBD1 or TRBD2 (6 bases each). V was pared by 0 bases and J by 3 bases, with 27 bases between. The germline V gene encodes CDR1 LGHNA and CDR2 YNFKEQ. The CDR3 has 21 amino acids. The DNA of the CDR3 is TGTGCCAGCAGCCAAGATACGAGGCGGGACAACCTAAGGACCCGCTACAATGAGCAGTTCTTC. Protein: CASSQDTRRDNLRTRYNEQFF.

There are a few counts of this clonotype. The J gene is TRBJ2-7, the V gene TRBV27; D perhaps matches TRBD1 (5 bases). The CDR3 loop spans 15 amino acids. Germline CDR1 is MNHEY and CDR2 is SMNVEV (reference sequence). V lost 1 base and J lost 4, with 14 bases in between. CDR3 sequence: CASSLLDTHVYEQYF. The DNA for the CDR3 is TGTGCCAGCAGTTTATTGGACACCCATGTTTACGAGCAGTACTTC.

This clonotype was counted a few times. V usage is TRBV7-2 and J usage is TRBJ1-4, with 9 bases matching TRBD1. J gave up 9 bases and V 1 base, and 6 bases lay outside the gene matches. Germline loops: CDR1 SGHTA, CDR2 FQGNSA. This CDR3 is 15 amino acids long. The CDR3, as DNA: TGTGCCAGCAGCTTAGGGGGACAGGGAAGACAAAAACTGTTTTTT. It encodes CASSLGGQGRQKLFF. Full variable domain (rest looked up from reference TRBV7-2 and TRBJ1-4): GAGVSQSPSNKVTEKGKDVELRCDPISGHTALYWYRQSLGQGLEFLIYFQGNSAPDKSGLPSDRFSAERTGGSVSTLTIQRTQQEDSAVYLCASSLGGQGRQKLFFGSGTQLSVL.